These T cell receptor beta chains were read from a single sample in a study of neurological immune-mediated disorders. TCRdb reprocessed the 5' RACE reads with MiXCR, giving one entry per CDR3 protein. Among roughly 53,000 distinct CDR3 sequences listed, about 8% were seen once. The sample taken for sequencing was PBMCs. These receptors all stem from a woman in her 40s in good health. The CDR3 runs from the conserved cysteine through the conserved F or W. The D gene is left open where the match is weak. The size of a clone is reported for some rows only, either as once, few or many, or as a class for expanded clones.

j_gene: TRBJ1-4
v_gene: TRBV7-2
d_gene: NA
abundance: many
CDR3nt: TGTGCCAGCAGCTTAGGTGGGGCCAAGGGGGAAAAACTGTTTTTT
CDR3aa: CASSLGGAKGEKLFF

j_gene: TRBJ1-2
v_gene: TRBV3-1
d_gene: NA
abundance: many
CDR3nt: TGTGCCAGCAGCCCCTCGAGCTGGGAATCAAACTATGGCTACACCTTC
CDR3aa: CASSPSSWESNYGYTF

j_gene: TRBJ1-1
v_gene: TRBV10-3
d_gene: NA
abundance: many
CDR3nt: TGTGCCATCAGTGGGGTTGGCACGAACACTGAAGCTTTCTTT
CDR3aa: CAISGVGTNTEAFF

j_gene: TRBJ2-1
v_gene: TRBV5-1
d_gene: NA
abundance: many
CDR3nt: TGCGCCAGTCAACGCGGGGCTGGCTCCTACAATGAGCAGTTCTTC
CDR3aa: CASQRGAGSYNEQFF

j_gene: TRBJ2-1
v_gene: TRBV20-1
d_gene: TRBD1
abundance: many
CDR3nt: TGCAGTGCTCCCCACTTATACAGGGGGCGGCGGGGGAGTGAGCAGTTCTTC
CDR3aa: CSAPHLYRGRRGSEQFF

j_gene: TRBJ2-3
v_gene: TRBV25-1
d_gene: NA
abundance: many
CDR3nt: TGTGCCAGCAGTGTCCAGGGTTGGGGGACAGATACGCAGTATTTT
CDR3aa: CASSVQGWGTDTQYF

j_gene: TRBJ2-1
v_gene: TRBV20-1
d_gene: TRBD2
abundance: many
CDR3nt: TGCAGTGCTAGAGTTCCTAGCGGGAGAATCAAGTACAATGAGCAGTTCTTC
CDR3aa: CSARVPSGRIKYNEQFF

j_gene: TRBJ1-5
v_gene: TRBV24-1
d_gene: TRBD1
abundance: many
CDR3nt: TGTGCCACCAGTGACCCGACAGGGGCAGGTCAGCCCCAGCATTTT
CDR3aa: CATSDPTGAGQPQHF

j_gene: TRBJ2-6
v_gene: TRBV5-1
d_gene: NA
abundance: many
CDR3nt: TGCGCCAGCAGTCCTGTGTTCGGGGCCCTCTCTGGGGCCAACGTCCTGACTTTC
CDR3aa: CASSPVFGALSGANVLTF

j_gene: TRBJ1-3
v_gene: TRBV20-1
d_gene: NA
abundance: many
CDR3nt: TGCAGTGCTAGAACAGGGCTCCCGAGCTCTGGAAACACCATATATTTT
CDR3aa: CSARTGLPSSGNTIYF

j_gene: TRBJ2-5
v_gene: TRBV7-2
d_gene: NA
abundance: many
CDR3nt: TGTGCCAGCAGCTTAGCCTCTGAGACCCAGTACTTC
CDR3aa: CASSLASETQYF

j_gene: TRBJ2-3
v_gene: TRBV9
d_gene: TRBD1
abundance: NA
CDR3nt: TGTGCCAGCAGCTTCGGTAGGGGACAGGGGACAGATACGCAGTATTTT
CDR3aa: CASSFGRGQGTDTQYF

j_gene: TRBJ1-2
v_gene: TRBV4-3
d_gene: NA
abundance: many
CDR3nt: TGCGCCAGCAGCCAAGTCCTAAGTCCTGTACTGGGCAACGGCTACACCTTC
CDR3aa: CASSQVLSPVLGNGYTF

j_gene: TRBJ2-7
v_gene: TRBV14
d_gene: TRBD1
abundance: many
CDR3nt: TGTGCCAGCAGCCATCTAACCGGGACAGGGCCACTCTCCTACGAGCAGTACTTC
CDR3aa: CASSHLTGTGPLSYEQYF

j_gene: TRBJ2-3
v_gene: TRBV4-2
d_gene: TRBD2
abundance: few
CDR3nt: TGTGCCAGCAGCCAAGAGTCCACGGTTGCGGGAGGAGTAGATACGCAGTATTTT
CDR3aa: CASSQESTVAGGVDTQYF

j_gene: TRBJ2-3
v_gene: TRBV5-6
d_gene: NA
abundance: many
CDR3nt: TGTGCCAGCAGCCCAAGGGCGCAAGATACGCAGTATTTT
CDR3aa: CASSPRAQDTQYF

j_gene: TRBJ2-1
v_gene: TRBV7-2
d_gene: NA
abundance: medium-sized
CDR3nt: TGTGCCAGCAGCCCGCAGCCGGAAAAGCGTCATGAGCAGTTCTTC
CDR3aa: CASSPQPEKRHEQFF

j_gene: TRBJ2-5
v_gene: TRBV5-1
d_gene: NA
abundance: NA
CDR3nt: TGCGCCAGCAGCTACGACTACGAACAAGAGACCCAGTACTTC
CDR3aa: CASSYDYEQETQYF